A selection of T cell receptor beta chains follows, all from one sample in a study of blood T cell repertoires in COVID-19. The table came from immunoSEQ multiplex PCR; TCRdb's copy has only in-frame clones and leaves some out. The sample lists around 300,000 clones, 88% occurring once. Material: PBMCs or T cells enriched from blood (not recorded which). The origin of the receptors is a man aged 25-40 years who had recovered from COVID-19. Both conserved end residues are part of each CDR3. The order of the fields is V gene, J gene, CDR3 protein.

V gene: TRBV11-3; J gene: TRBJ2-2; CDR3 protein: CASSLDWGRANTGELFF
V gene: TRBV7-9; J gene: TRBJ2-2; CDR3 protein: CASSLSGLAGELFF
V gene: TRBV21-1; J gene: TRBJ1-4; CDR3 protein: CASSARTANEKLFF
V gene: TRBV7-9; J gene: TRBJ2-2; CDR3 protein: CASSLGIESGELFF
V gene: TRBV24-1; J gene: TRBJ2-3; CDR3 protein: CATTAGVRTDTQYF
V gene: TRBV4-2; J gene: TRBJ1-6; CDR3 protein: CASSQDPKQGAYNSPLHF
V gene: TRBV11-3; J gene: TRBJ2-3; CDR3 protein: CASRGQGTQYF
V gene: TRBV5-1; J gene: TRBJ2-7; CDR3 protein: CASSLAGGVTYEQYF
V gene: TRBV2; J gene: TRBJ2-4; CDR3 protein: CASSAQGLAKNIQYF
V gene: TRBV7-6; J gene: TRBJ1-1; CDR3 protein: CASSLVVQGKSPNTEAFF
V gene: TRBV11-2; J gene: TRBJ2-4; CDR3 protein: CASSLEILNIQYF
V gene: TRBV6-4; J gene: TRBJ1-1; CDR3 protein: CASSDSPGGIEAFF
V gene: TRBV7-8; J gene: TRBJ2-2; CDR3 protein: CASSLAAGTANTGELFF
V gene: TRBV19; J gene: TRBJ2-7; CDR3 protein: CASSIPGTSGTTQQYF
V gene: TRBV4-2; J gene: TRBJ2-4; CDR3 protein: CASSPELRGENIQYF
V gene: TRBV5-4; J gene: TRBJ1-6; CDR3 protein: CASSHRDSGYNSPLHF
V gene: TRBV28; J gene: TRBJ2-7; CDR3 protein: CASTPLGATFTYEQYF
V gene: TRBV28; J gene: TRBJ1-5; CDR3 protein: CASSLFSGGQPQHF
V gene: TRBV4-1; J gene: TRBJ2-1; CDR3 protein: CASSQDGASGTNEQFF
V gene: TRBV30; J gene: TRBJ1-6; CDR3 protein: CAWSGGPTQNSPLHF
V gene: TRBV6-4; J gene: TRBJ1-2; CDR3 protein: CASSDTPDRASGYTF
V gene: TRBV7-9; J gene: TRBJ1-4; CDR3 protein: CASSSPGAANEKLFF
V gene: TRBV2; J gene: TRBJ1-3; CDR3 protein: CASTMDSGNTIYF
V gene: TRBV5-1; J gene: TRBJ1-4; CDR3 protein: CASSLEGQGEKLFF
V gene: TRBV10-3; J gene: TRBJ1-2; CDR3 protein: CAISDDRGYGYTF
V gene: TRBV24-1; J gene: TRBJ1-4; CDR3 protein: CATSESTGTLLPSTNEKLFF
V gene: TRBV10-3; J gene: TRBJ1-1; CDR3 protein: CAVGDRGDTEAFF
V gene: TRBV29-1; J gene: TRBJ2-7; CDR3 protein: CSVVGGSTYEQYF
V gene: TRBV6-5; J gene: TRBJ1-1; CDR3 protein: CASRRDRNTEAFF
V gene: TRBV18; J gene: TRBJ1-3; CDR3 protein: CASSPSLYSGNTIYF
V gene: TRBV4-1; J gene: TRBJ1-1; CDR3 protein: CASSQGLPLANTEAFF
V gene: TRBV19; J gene: TRBJ2-7; CDR3 protein: CASSPRGYEQYF
V gene: TRBV28; J gene: TRBJ1-3; CDR3 protein: CASSLGPAGGRSGNTIYF
V gene: TRBV6-6; J gene: TRBJ1-2; CDR3 protein: CASSPTGNYGYTF
V gene: TRBV7-8; J gene: TRBJ1-2; CDR3 protein: CASSWDRAGYTF
V gene: TRBV10-1; J gene: TRBJ1-5; CDR3 protein: CVGAYRGWNQPQHF
V gene: TRBV7-9; J gene: TRBJ2-3; CDR3 protein: CASSLVVTNTQYF